These T cell receptor beta chains were read from a single sample in a study of blood T cell repertoires in COVID-19. Some clones are missing from TCRdb's copy, which holds only in-frame ones; the method was immunoSEQ multiplex PCR. The sample contains some 68,000 clones, roughly 88% of which appear only once. Sequencing input: peripheral blood. These TCRs come from a human donor in a cohort sampled during active COVID-19. Each CDR3 is given with its conserved first and last residue. D genes are given only for firm matches. Expanded clones get a size class; other rows say once, few or many, or leave the size out.

clone size | J gene | D gene | V gene | CDR3 protein | CDR3 DNA
- | TRBJ1-1 | - | TRBV6-5 | CASGTGGTEAFF | TGTGCCAGCGGGACGGGGGGGACTGAAGCTTTCTTT
- | TRBJ2-7 | TRBD1 | TRBV6-5 | CASSNRGYEQYF | TGTGCCAGCAGCAACAGGGGGTACGAGCAGTACTTC
- | TRBJ1-5 | TRBD1 | TRBV19 | CASRGGQGSNQPQHF | TGTGCCAGTAGGGGGGGACAGGGAAGCAATCAGCCCCAGCATTTT
- | TRBJ1-2 | - | TRBV29-1 | CSVQKEGMGRNYGYTF | TGCAGCGTTCAAAAGGAGGGAATGGGACGGAACTATGGCTACACCTTC
once | TRBJ2-3 | - | TRBV6-5 | CATLSPTDTQYF | TGTGCCACCCTATCCCCCACAGATACGCAGTATTTT
- | TRBJ1-1 | - | TRBV18 | CASGLARANTEAFF | TGTGCCAGCGGGCTAGCGAGGGCAAACACTGAAGCTTTCTTT
few | TRBJ1-1 | TRBD1 | TRBV2 | CASGGGQLNTEAFF | TGTGCCAGCGGAGGGGGACAGTTGAACACTGAAGCTTTCTTT
- | TRBJ1-6 | - | TRBV27 | CASSLSLSYNSPLHF | TGTGCCAGCAGTTTATCTCTCTCCTATAATTCACCCCTCCACTTT
- | TRBJ2-7 | TRBD1 | TRBV27 | CASSLGTGVYEQYF | TGTGCCAGCAGTTTAGGGACAGGGGTCTACGAGCAGTACTTC
- | TRBJ2-7 | TRBD2 | TRBV6-2/TRBV6-3 | CASSYPTSGSTGSSYEQYF | TGTGCCAGCAGTTACCCGACTAGCGGGAGTACGGGGAGCTCCTACGAGCAGTACTTC
- | TRBJ2-1 | TRBD2 | TRBV4-1 | CASSPLFVSGAPQQFF | TGCGCCAGCAGCCCCCTTTTTGTGAGCGGGGCCCCGCAGCAGTTCTTC
- | TRBJ2-7 | TRBD1 | TRBV24-1 | CATSDPRQGVYEQYF | TGTGCCACCAGTGACCCTCGACAGGGGGTCTACGAGCAGTACTTC
- | TRBJ1-1 | - | TRBV11-2 | CASCRVLGNTEAFF | TGTGCCAGCTGCCGGGTGCTGGGGAACACTGAAGCTTTCTTT
- | TRBJ2-1 | - | TRBV7-8 | CASSLARAQKSEQFF | TGTGCCAGCAGCTTAGCGAGGGCGCAGAAGAGTGAGCAGTTCTTC
- | TRBJ2-2 | - | TRBV6-5 | CATRWNTGELFF | TGTGCCACCCGGTGGAACACCGGGGAGCTGTTTTTT
- | TRBJ2-1 | - | TRBV18 | CASSPSSYNEQFF | TGTGCCAGCTCACCGAGCTCCTACAATGAGCAGTTCTTC
- | TRBJ2-7 | TRBD1 | TRBV5-1 | CASSRQDRVSSYEQYF | TGCGCCAGCAGCCGGCAAGACAGGGTATCTTCCTACGAGCAGTACTTC
- | TRBJ1-6 | - | TRBV5-1 | CASSAAGQGLRGLHF | TGCGCCAGCAGCGCAGCGGGACAAGGGCTGAGGGGCCTCCACTTT
- | TRBJ2-2 | - | TRBV12-3/TRBV12-4 | CASSLADSLELFF | TGTGCCAGCAGTTTAGCCGACAGTTTGGAGCTGTTTTTT
- | TRBJ1-5 | - | TRBV4-1 | CASSQALYGGSGPQHF | TGCGCCAGCAGCCAAGCACTATATGGTGGCTCGGGACCCCAGCATTTT
- | TRBJ1-3 | TRBD1 | TRBV27 | CASSTGGTRNTIYF | TGTGCCAGCAGTACAGGGGGAACTCGAAACACCATATATTTT
- | TRBJ1-6 | - | TRBV25-1 | CASSEPQEPLHF | TGTGCCAGCAGTGAGCCCCAAGAGCCCCTCCACTTT
- | TRBJ1-2 | TRBD1 | TRBV2 | CASSDYRGNGYTF | TGTGCCAGCAGTGATTACAGGGGCAATGGCTACACCTTC
- | TRBJ1-2 | - | TRBV4-2 | CASSQDRGGYTF | TGTGCCAGCAGCCAAGATCGAGGAGGCTACACCTTC
- | TRBJ2-2 | - | TRBV21-1 | CASSKLWDYTGELFF | TGTGCCAGCAGCAAATTGTGGGACTACACCGGGGAGCTGTTTTTT
- | TRBJ2-1 | TRBD2 | TRBV5-6 | CASSLLAGAKFF | TGTGCCAGCAGCTTGTTGGCGGGAGCGAAGTTCTTC
- | TRBJ2-2 | TRBD2 | TRBV5-1 | CASSIWLAGTNTGELFF | TGCGCCAGCAGTATTTGGCTAGCGGGGACGAACACCGGGGAGCTGTTTTTT
- | TRBJ2-1 | TRBD2 | TRBV30 | CAWSRGTSGINEQFF | TGTGCCTGGAGTCGCGGGACTAGCGGAATCAATGAGCAGTTCTTC
- | TRBJ2-7 | - | TRBV6-1 | CASSDFPGFSNFEQYF | TGTGCCAGCAGTGATTTTCCCGGTTTCTCGAACTTCGAGCAGTACTTC
- | TRBJ1-1 | - | TRBV12-3/TRBV12-4 | CASGLSGVAFF | TGTGCCAGCGGTCTCTCAGGGGTAGCTTTCTTT
- | TRBJ1-5 | TRBD1 | TRBV7-2 | CASSLVGTAINQPQHF | TGTGCCAGCAGCTTAGTGGGGACAGCTATCAATCAGCCCCAGCATTTT
- | TRBJ2-2 | - | TRBV9 | CASRGRGNTGELFF | TGTGCCAGCCGTGGGCGGGGGAACACCGGGGAGCTGTTTTTT
- | TRBJ2-3 | TRBD2 | TRBV27 | CASSFFLAGDTQYF | TGTGCCAGCAGTTTCTTCCTAGCGGGGGATACGCAGTATTTT
- | TRBJ2-3 | - | TRBV28 | CASSFYGRGTDTQYF | TGTGCCAGCAGTTTCTACGGGAGAGGGACAGATACGCAGTATTTT
- | TRBJ2-5 | TRBD2 | TRBV9 | CASSPLGAGGRETQYF | TGTGCCAGCAGCCCTTTAGGGGCGGGGGGCCGGGAGACCCAGTACTTC
- | TRBJ2-5 | - | TRBV5-1 | CASSLYNQETQYF | TGCGCCAGCAGCTTGTACAACCAAGAGACCCAGTACTTC
- | TRBJ1-1 | - | TRBV29-1 | CSVVRQNTEAFF | TGCAGCGTTGTAAGACAGAACACTGAAGCTTTCTTT
- | TRBJ1-4 | - | TRBV5-1 | CASSLAGTDLNEKLFF | TGCGCCAGCAGCTTGGCCGGCACAGACCTTAATGAAAAACTGTTTTTT
- | TRBJ1-1 | TRBD1 | TRBV7-8 | CASSPRTGGNTEAFF | TGTGCCAGCAGCCCACGGACAGGGGGAAACACTGAAGCTTTCTTT
- | TRBJ2-7 | TRBD2 | TRBV6-6 | CASHGGAGLAQAF | TGTGCCAGCCACGGGGGGGCCGGACTAGCCCAAGCCTTC
- | TRBJ2-1 | - | TRBV9 | CASSVIDPGTLYNEQFF | TGTGCCAGCAGCGTGATAGATCCCGGGACACTCTACAATGAGCAGTTCTTC
- | TRBJ2-7 | - | TRBV2 | CASTFAAEQYF | TGTGCCAGCACTTTCGCGGCCGAGCAGTACTTC
- | TRBJ1-2 | - | TRBV28 | CASSFVRGYTF | TGTGCCAGCAGTTTCGTTAGAGGCTACACCTTC
- | TRBJ2-7 | - | TRBV7-2 | CASSLVTLSAYEQYF | TGTGCCAGCAGCTTAGTGACACTCTCCGCCTACGAGCAGTACTTC
- | TRBJ1-5 | - | TRBV20-1 | CSASQGFDNQPQHF | TGCAGTGCTAGTCAGGGGTTCGACAATCAGCCCCAGCATTTT
- | TRBJ1-2 | TRBD1 | TRBV6-5 | CASRRDRGPYGYTF | TGTGCCAGCAGAAGGGACAGGGGGCCCTATGGCTACACCTTC
- | TRBJ2-7 | TRBD1 | TRBV2 | CATQEGAGHASEQYF | TGTGCCACCCAAGAGGGGGCAGGGCATGCCAGCGAGCAGTACTTC
- | TRBJ1-4 | TRBD1 | TRBV5-1 | CASSPDRGHGNEKLFF | TGCGCCAGCAGCCCCGACAGGGGGCACGGTAATGAAAAACTGTTTTTT
once | TRBJ2-7 | - | TRBV6-1 | CASSDIIQGRYEQYF | TGTGCCAGCAGTGACATAATACAGGGAAGATACGAGCAGTACTTC
- | TRBJ2-3 | TRBD2 | TRBV7-2 | CASSSSGTSTNTQYF | TGTGCCAGCAGCTCTTCCGGGACTAGCACTAATACGCAGTATTTT
once | TRBJ1-1 | - | TRBV10-3 | CAISESRRGYFMNTEAFF | TGTGCCATCAGTGAGTCGCGTCGCGGGTACTTTATGAACACTGAAGCTTTCTTT
- | TRBJ1-2 | - | TRBV12-3/TRBV12-4 | CVTGQIDGNGYTF | TGTGTTACAGGACAGATCGATGGAAATGGCTACACCTTC
few | TRBJ2-7 | - | TRBV9 | CASSVSSGVVYEQYF | TGTGCCAGCAGCGTATCGTCGGGAGTAGTCTACGAGCAGTACTTC
- | TRBJ2-3 | - | TRBV6-2/TRBV6-3 | CASSYHQRLDTQYF | TGTGCCAGCAGTTACCACCAGCGACTAGATACGCAGTATTTT
- | TRBJ1-6 | TRBD1 | TRBV5-4 | CASSLRGQKASPLHF | TGTGCCAGCAGCTTGAGGGGGCAGAAAGCTTCACCCCTCCACTTT
- | TRBJ2-7 | - | TRBV9 | CASSVDLSVYEQYF | TGTGCCAGCAGCGTAGATCTTAGCGTCTACGAGCAGTACTTC
- | TRBJ2-4 | TRBD2 | TRBV6-6 | CASSFRSGGENIQYF | TGTGCCAGCAGTTTCCGTTCTGGGGGGGAAAACATTCAGTACTTC